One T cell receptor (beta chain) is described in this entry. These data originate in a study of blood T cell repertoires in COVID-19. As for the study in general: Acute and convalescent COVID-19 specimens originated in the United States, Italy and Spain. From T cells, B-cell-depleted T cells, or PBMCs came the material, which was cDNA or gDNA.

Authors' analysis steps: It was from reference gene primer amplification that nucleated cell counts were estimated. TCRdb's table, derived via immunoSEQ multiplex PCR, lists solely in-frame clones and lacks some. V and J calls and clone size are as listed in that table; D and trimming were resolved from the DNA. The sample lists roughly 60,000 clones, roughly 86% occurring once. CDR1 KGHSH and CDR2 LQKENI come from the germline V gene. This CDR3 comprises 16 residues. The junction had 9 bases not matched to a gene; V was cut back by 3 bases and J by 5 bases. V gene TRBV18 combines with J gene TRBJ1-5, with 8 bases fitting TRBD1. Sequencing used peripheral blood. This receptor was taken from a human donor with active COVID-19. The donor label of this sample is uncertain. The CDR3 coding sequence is TGTGCCAGCTCACCGAATCAAGCACAGGGGGATCAGCCCCAGCATTTT. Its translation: CASSPNQAQGDQPQHF.